Listed here are 5 T cell receptor beta chains from one sample, sequenced in a study of blood T cell repertoires in COVID-19. Clones were sequenced by immunoSEQ multiplex PCR, and TCRdb holds only the in-frame ones, with some missing. The repertoire includes over 200,000 clones, 89% of them detected once, and about 6.5% sits in the top ten. The sample taken for sequencing was peripheral blood. The receptors here all came from a man aged 60-69 years who had recovered from COVID-19.

This clone was counted between two and nine times. This chain links TRBV19 with TRBJ1-6; D may be TRBD1 (5 bases). This CDR3 contains 13 residues. With 4 bases removed from V and 10 bases from J, the gap between germline ends came to 11 bases. Germline V gives CDR1 LNHDA, CDR2 SQIVND (reference sequence). The CDR3 region has the DNA TGTGCCAGTAGTACAGGGTTTGGGTCACCCCTCCACTTT. Residues: CASSTGFGSPLHF.

This chain uses TRBV9 with TRBJ1-2; D is ambiguous. This CDR3 is built from 14 residues. Germline V gene sequence: CDR1 SGDLS, CDR2 YYNGEE. V gave up 0 bases and J gave up 4 bases, with 10 bases separating them. CDR3: CASSVGSGPYGYTF. CDR3 DNA: TGTGCCAGCAGCGTAGGGTCAGGCCCCTATGGCTACACCTTC.

The chain joins TRBV21-1 to TRBJ1-1. TRBV21-1 is a pseudogene locus. This CDR3 contains 13 residues. CDR3 DNA sequence: TGTGCCAGCAGCAAATCTCCGAACACTGAAGCTTTCTTT. Its translation: CASSKSPNTEAFF.

J is TRBJ1-6 and V is TRBV28, with D perhaps matching TRBD1 (6 bases). The CDR3 is 12 amino acids. Germline CDR1 MDHEN, CDR2 SYDVKM. Trimming took 5 bases from V and 7 from J, leaving 6 bases between them. This chain's CDR3 is CASSGQNSPLHF. CDR3 coding DNA: TGTGCCAGCAGTGGACAGAATTCACCCCTCCACTTT.

This chain links TRBV19 with TRBJ2-1, with TRBD2 matching 14 bases. With V trimmed by 3 bases and J by 7 bases, 29 bases remained unmatched. This CDR3 region has 24 residues. CDR1 LNHDA and CDR2 SQIVND come from the germline V gene (reference sequence). CDR3 coding DNA: TGTGCCAGTAGTATGGGGCTCGAAGGACAGGGAAGACTAGCGGGGGGGCTATTGTTTAATGAGCAGTTCTTC. Translation: CASSMGLEGQGRLAGGLLFNEQFF.